The 28 T cell receptor beta chains in this list originate from one sample, sequenced in a study of blood T cell repertoires in COVID-19. TCRdb keeps only in-frame clones here, not all; method: immunoSEQ multiplex PCR. The sample carries over 100,000 clones, about 72% recorded once. The sample taken for sequencing was peripheral blood. These TCRs come from a woman aged 70 to 79 with acute or convalescent COVID-19.

The chain combines TRBV20-1 with TRBJ2-7; the match to TRBD2 covers 14 bases. Germline V gives CDR1 DFQATT, CDR2 SNEGSKA (reference sequence). The CDR3 extends over 14 amino acids. Trimming cost V 5 bases and J 4 bases; bases outside gene matches: 4. The CDR3 loop reads CSAGGTSGRYEQYF. CDR3 nucleotide sequence: TGCAGTGCTGGTGGGACTAGCGGGAGATACGAGCAGTACTTC.

The chain uses TRBV25-1 and TRBJ2-1; 7 positions agree with TRBD2. CDR3 length: 15 residues. The germline V gene has CDR1 MGHDK and CDR2 SYGVNS. V was pared by 3 bases and J by 3 bases, with 5 bases of the junction left unmatched. CDR3 DNA: TGTGCCAGCAGTGACGGGACTACGGGCTACAATGAGCAGTTCTTC. It codes for CASSDGTTGYNEQFF. Complete variable domain (other parts from reference TRBV25-1 and TRBJ2-1): EADIYQTPRYLVIGTGKKITLECSQTMGHDKMYWYQQDPGMELHLIHYSYGVNSTEKGDLSSESTVSRIRTEHFPLTLESARPSHTSQYLCASSDGTTGYNEQFFGPGTRLTVL.

This clone was picked up a small number of times. The chain uses TRBV19 and TRBJ1-5; 8 bases map to TRBD1. In germline, CDR1 is LNHDA, CDR2 SQIVND (reference sequence). V lost 2 bases and J lost 0; bases outside the gene matches: 9. The CDR3 contains 18 residues. The CDR3 loop is CASSISPGQVFSNQPQHF. CDR3 in DNA: TGTGCCAGTAGTATATCACCGGGACAGGTTTTTAGCAATCAGCCCCAGCATTTT. Variable domain in full (rest from reference TRBV19 and TRBJ1-5): DGGITQSPKYLFRKEGQNVTLSCEQNLNHDAMYWYRQDPGQGLRLIYYSQIVNDFQKGDIAEGYSVSREKKESFPLTVTSAQKNPTAFYLCASSISPGQVFSNQPQHFGDGTRLSIL.

This clone was counted between two and nine times. This chain connects TRBV18 to TRBJ1-5, with 10 bases matching TRBD1. Germline lookup yields CDR1 KGHSH and CDR2 LQKENI. V lost 5 bases and J lost 2; bases outside the gene matches: 3. CDR3 length: 15 amino acids. The CDR3 loop is CASSEGTGGNQPQHF. DNA of the CDR3: TGTGCCAGCTCAGAGGGGACAGGGGGCAATCAGCCCCAGCATTTT.

J is TRBJ1-4 and V is TRBV27; D perhaps matches TRBD1 (6 bases). V was trimmed by 3 bases and J by 4 bases, leaving 9 bases between them. Per germline, CDR1 MNHEY and CDR2 SMNVEV (reference sequence). The CDR3 runs to 14 residues. The CDR3 loop reads CASSFNRVNEKLFF. DNA for the CDR3: TGTGCCAGCAGTTTCAACAGGGTTAATGAAAAACTGTTTTTT.

The chain combines TRBV10-1 with TRBJ1-1; D gene unclear. This CDR3 contains 15 residues. The V gene lost 0 bases and the J gene lost 3 bases, with 11 bases spanning the gap. The V gene's germline CDR1 is WNHNN and CDR2 SYGVQD (reference sequence). The CDR3 sequence is CASSESGGQDTEAFF. The DNA for the CDR3 is TGCGCCAGCAGTGAGTCTGGAGGGCAGGACACTGAAGCTTTCTTT.

As for this clone: A much larger clone lies a single base off, so this may be a read error. V gene TRBV27 combines with J gene TRBJ2-7; D is unclear. The CDR3 sequence is 12 residues long. Trimming pared 5 bases from V and 0 bases from J, leaving 5 bases between. The germline gives CDR1 MNHEY, CDR2 SMNVEV (reference sequence). CDR3 nucleotide sequence: TGTGCCAGCAGTCGGAGCTCCTACGAGCAGTACTTC. Residues: CASSRSSYEQYF.

V is TRBV11-2 and J is TRBJ2-7, with 11 positions matching TRBD1. With 5 bases clipped from V and 2 bases from J, the junction kept 5 bases outside the gene matches. The CDR3 is made up of 15 amino acids. Germline CDR1 and CDR2: SGHAT and FQNNGV. The DNA for the CDR3 is TGTGCCAGCAGCCTTGGGACAGGGGGAACCTACGAGCAGTACTTC. Its translation: CASSLGTGGTYEQYF.

V gene TRBV2 combines with J gene TRBJ2-3; tentative D call: TRBD2 (6 bases). The CDR3 covers 13 residues. CDR1 and CDR2 (germline): SNHLY, FYNNEI. V lost 2 bases and J 3 bases, leaving 6 bases between the germline ends. The CDR3 bases are TGTGCCAGCAGTGAACGGGAGACAGATACGCAGTATTTT. This gives the protein CASSERETDTQYF.

The chain has TRBV7-9 and TRBJ1-6; 8 bases match TRBD1. The CDR3 is 15 amino acids. Trimming at V came to 0 bases and at J to 9 bases, leaving 4 bases not matched to a gene. Germline CDR1 reads SEHNR; CDR2 reads FQNEAQ (reference sequence). The CDR3 DNA follows: TGTGCCAGCAGCTTAGCGCGGCAGGGGGCTTCACCCCTCCACTTT. Translating gives CASSLARQGASPLHF.

V is TRBV3-1 (or the pseudogene TRBV3-2) and J is TRBJ2-2; perhaps TRBD2 as D (5 bases). From germline, CDR1 is LGHDT and CDR2 YNNKEL (reference sequence). V gave up 0 bases and J gave up 5 bases, with 19 bases separating them. This CDR3 contains 18 residues. This CDR3 is CASSQEYRGRDKTGELFF. The CDR3 DNA reads as TGTGCCAGCAGCCAAGAATATCGGGGAAGGGATAAGACCGGGGAGCTGTTTTTT.

The CDR3 nucleotides read TGCAGCGTAAGGGACAGGGGGCGGGTAGAGACCCAGTACTTC. It yields the protein CSVRDRGRVETQYF. The V call is TRBV29-1, the J call TRBJ2-5, with 12 bases lining up with TRBD1. The CDR3 has 14 amino acids. Trimming removed 6 bases from V and 4 bases from J; junction bases left unmatched: 6. CDR1 and CDR2 from the germline V gene are SQVTM and ANQGSEA.

The sample holds a few counts of this clone. The gene calls are TRBV10-3 and TRBJ1-1, with TRBD1 as a possible D gene (5 bases). This CDR3 is built from 13 residues. V lost 8 bases and J 4 bases, leaving 14 bases between the germline ends. CDR1 and CDR2 (germline): ENHRY, SYGVKD. In DNA form, the CDR3 reads TGTGCCATCCGGGGGACTCAGGGCACTGAAGCTTTCTTT. Protein: CAIRGTQGTEAFF.

Here the CDR3 reads CASSFNRGEKRTGELFF. CDR3 nucleotides: TGTGCCAGCAGCTTCAACCGGGGGGAAAAAAGGACCGGGGAGCTGTTTTTT. The chain couples TRBV7-8 to TRBJ2-2; 7 nucleotides agree with TRBD2. The germline CDR1 and CDR2 sequences are SGHVS and FQNEAQ. There are 17 residues in the CDR3. V was pared by 3 bases and J by 5 bases, with 12 bases of the junction left unmatched.

This clone was recorded a few times. This sequence joins TRBV20-1 and TRBJ1-1, with TRBD1 matching over 7 bases. The CDR3 spans 13 residues. Germline V gene lookup returns CDR1 DFQATT and CDR2 SNEGSKA (reference sequence). V shed 3 bases, J shed 5 bases, and the junction held 6 bases outside the gene matches. DNA for the CDR3: TGCAGTGCTAGTGGACAGGTCCCTACTGAAGCTTTCTTT. The encoded protein is CSASGQVPTEAFF.

The chain joins TRBV11-2 to TRBJ1-4; D not resolved. Trimming left V 1 base short and J 3 bases short, with 18 bases between. CDR3 length equals 18 residues. The germline gives CDR1 SGHAT, CDR2 FQNNGV. CDR3 protein: CASSLGGLSIAANEKLFF. The CDR3 nucleotides are TGTGCCAGCAGCTTAGGTGGCTTGTCGATTGCGGCTAATGAAAAACTGTTTTTT.

V and J are TRBV11-1 and TRBJ2-7; possible D gene TRBD2, 6 bases. CDR1 is SGHAT and CDR2 is FQDESV in the germline V gene (reference sequence). The CDR3 length is 14 residues. V dropped 3 bases and J dropped 5 bases, with 14 bases sitting between them. The chain's CDR3 is CASSFERELNEQYF. The DNA for the CDR3 is TGTGCCAGCAGCTTCGAACGGGAGTTGAACGAGCAGTACTTC.

V and J are TRBV5-1 and TRBJ1-6; D possibly corresponds to TRBD1 (6 bases). Trimming pared 4 bases from V and 6 bases from J, leaving 20 bases between. Per the germline V gene, CDR1 is SGHRS and CDR2 is YFSETQ. The CDR3 consists of 17 residues. The CDR3 region has the DNA TGCGCCAGCAGCCCGGGGGGCGCCCTCAGGGGTAATTCACCCCTCCACTTT. Amino acid sequence: CASSPGGALRGNSPLHF.

The rearrangement links TRBV19 to TRBJ1-4, with D hard to call. V lost 3 bases and J 10 bases, leaving 18 bases between the germline ends. The length of the CDR3 is 15 residues. Germline lookup yields CDR1 LNHDA and CDR2 SQIVND (reference sequence). The CDR3 is CASSIEGGRTGKLFF. In DNA form, the CDR3 reads TGTGCCAGTAGTATCGAAGGAGGGCGGACGGGAAAACTGTTTTTT. The variable domain in full, with the rest retrieved from reference TRBV19 and TRBJ1-4, is DGGITQSPKYLFRKEGQNVTLSCEQNLNHDAMYWYRQDPGQGLRLIYYSQIVNDFQKGDIAEGYSVSREKKESFPLTVTSAQKNPTAFYLCASSIEGGRTGKLFFGSGTQLSVL.

The chain is built from TRBV20-1 and TRBJ2-5; perhaps TRBD2 as D (6 bases). CDR1 and CDR2 from the germline V gene are DFQATT and SNEGSKA (reference sequence). Trimming pared 5 bases from V and 5 bases from J, leaving 9 bases between. The CDR3 has 11 residues. DNA for the CDR3: TGCAGTGCTCTAAGCGGGGAGACCCAGTACTTC. Its protein product is CSALSGETQYF.

The chain has TRBV10-3 and TRBJ1-4; D unclear. V lost 0 bases and J 10 bases, leaving 18 bases between the germline ends. The CDR3 is 16 residues long. Germline V lookup: CDR1 ENHRY, CDR2 SYGVKD. The CDR3 reads CAISESVRGLAPKLFF. CDR3 nucleotides: TGTGCCATCAGTGAGTCAGTACGGGGTTTAGCCCCAAAACTGTTTTTT.

J is TRBJ1-1 and V is TRBV7-3; 10 bases fit TRBD1. The CDR3 is 13 amino acids. Germline trimming cut 1 base from V and 8 bases from J; bases unmatched to any gene: 1. CDR1 SGHTA and CDR2 FQGTGA come from the germline V gene. CDR3 sequence: CASSLMGQGEAFF. The CDR3 DNA reads as TGTGCCAGCAGCTTAATGGGACAGGGGGAAGCTTTCTTT.

This clone occurred a few times. This sequence joins TRBV7-9 and TRBJ1-1, with unresolved D. This CDR3 spans 12 amino acids. The germline V and J ends were trimmed by 7 bases and 5 bases, with 11 bases remaining between them. The V gene's germline CDR1 is SEHNR and CDR2 FQNEAQ (reference sequence). Here the CDR3 reads CASMRGETEAFF. The CDR3 coding sequence is TGTGCCAGCATGCGGGGAGAAACTGAAGCTTTCTTT.

This chain links TRBV5-6 with TRBJ1-2; TRBD1 aligns across 8 bases. From germline, CDR1 is SGHDT and CDR2 YYEEEE. The CDR3 totals 15 residues. J was trimmed by 3 bases and V by 5 bases; bases with no gene match: 9. CDR3 sequence reads: CASRDTGTGYYGYTF. CDR3 nucleotide sequence: TGTGCCAGCAGAGACACCGGGACAGGTTACTATGGCTACACCTTC.

The J gene is TRBJ1-2, the V gene TRBV9; the match to TRBD1 covers 7 bases. Losses at the gene ends were 4 bases for V and 2 bases for J; bases not matched to a gene: 11. This CDR3 comprises 16 residues. Germline V gene lookup returns CDR1 SGDLS and CDR2 YYNGEE. The CDR3 DNA follows: TGTGCCAGCAGCTCCCACATTCAGACAGGGAACTATGGCTACACCTTC. As protein: CASSSHIQTGNYGYTF.

The sample holds a few counts of this clone. J is TRBJ2-3 and V is TRBV9, with TRBD2 matching 9 bases. CDR1 is SGDLS and CDR2 is YYNGEE in the germline V gene. CDR3 size: 14 residues. Trimming removed 8 bases from V and 4 bases from J; junction bases left unmatched: 8. Here the CDR3 reads CASGSGGPADTQYF. In DNA form, the CDR3 reads TGTGCCAGTGGCAGCGGGGGGCCCGCAGATACGCAGTATTTT.

This sequence joins TRBV24-1 and TRBJ1-1, with 7 bases identical to TRBD1. The CDR3 sequence is 14 residues long. From germline, CDR1 is KGHDR and CDR2 SFDVKD. V lost 4 bases to trimming and J lost 7 bases; unmatched junction nucleotides: 8. CDR3 in amino acids: CATSDATGYREAFF. CDR3 DNA sequence: TGTGCCACCAGTGACGCGACAGGGTATCGTGAAGCTTTCTTT.

In its sample, this clone was seen once. V is TRBV7-9 and J is TRBJ2-3, with 12 bases fitting TRBD2. Germline lookup yields CDR1 SEHNR and CDR2 FQNEAQ (reference sequence). V lost 1 base, J lost 2 bases, and 4 bases stayed unmatched. This CDR3 spans 17 amino acids. CDR3 loop: CASSLGLAGANTDTQYF. In DNA form, the CDR3 reads TGTGCCAGCAGCTTAGGACTAGCGGGGGCCAACACAGATACGCAGTATTTT.